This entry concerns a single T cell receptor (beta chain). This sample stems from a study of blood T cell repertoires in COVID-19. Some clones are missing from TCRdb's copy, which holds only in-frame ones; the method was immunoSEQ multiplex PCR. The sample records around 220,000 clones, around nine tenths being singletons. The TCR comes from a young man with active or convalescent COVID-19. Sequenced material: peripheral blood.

CDR3 residues: CASRAPTGSSYNSPLHF. The CDR3 nucleotides are TGTGCCAGTAGAGCCCCGACAGGGAGCTCCTATAATTCACCCCTCCACTTT. The chain employs TRBV19 and TRBJ1-6; TRBD1 matches at 7 bases. Losses at the gene ends were 6 bases for V and 0 bases for J; bases not matched to a gene: 8. The CDR3 is made up of 17 amino acids. Per the germline V gene, CDR1 is LNHDA and CDR2 is SQIVND (reference sequence).